The 10 T cell receptor beta chains listed next were all sequenced from one sample in a study of blood T cell repertoires in COVID-19. Clones were read by immunoSEQ multiplex PCR, and TCRdb kept only the in-frame ones, dropping some. This table holds roughly 200,000 clones, around four fifths found once. The sequenced sample consisted of peripheral blood. The receptors were sampled from a woman over 75 with COVID-19, enrolled during active disease.

The chain joins TRBV2 to TRBJ1-2, with 7 nucleotides matching TRBD1. Unmatched junction bases numbered 8, after V lost 7 bases and J lost 3 bases. The V gene's germline CDR1 is SNHLY and CDR2 FYNNEI. The CDR3 totals 14 residues. As DNA, the CDR3 is TGTGCCAGCAAGCCAGGGGGGTCCTACTATGGCTACACCTTC. As protein: CASKPGGSYYGYTF.

This chain uses TRBV5-1 with TRBJ2-1; TRBD1 matches 8 bases. This CDR3 spans 16 amino acids. Germline lookup yields CDR1 SGHRS and CDR2 YFSETQ. The V gene end was trimmed by 1 base and the J gene end by 6 bases; junction bases not matched to a gene: 9. This CDR3 reads CASSLSRTGRFNEQFF. CDR3 coding DNA: TGCGCCAGCAGCTTGTCCAGGACAGGGAGGTTCAATGAGCAGTTCTTC.

The rearrangement uses TRBV30 and TRBJ1-6; the D gene is possibly TRBD1 (5 bases). The CDR3 is made up of 14 amino acids. V lost 0 bases and J 7 bases, leaving 10 bases between the germline ends. Germline V lookup: CDR1 GTSNPN, CDR2 SVGIG (reference sequence). CDR3 protein: CAWSVGAANSPLHF. In DNA form, the CDR3 reads TGTGCCTGGAGTGTAGGGGCAGCAAATTCACCCCTCCACTTT.

The chain carries TRBV20-1 and TRBJ2-6, with TRBD1 matching 9 bases. This CDR3 has 23 amino acids. Germline V lookup: CDR1 DFQATT, CDR2 SNEGSKA (reference sequence). The trim removed 3 bases at V and 0 bases at J, leaving 24 bases unmatched. The CDR3 DNA reads TGCAGTGCTAGTAGGGGACGGGTCGGGACAGGGAGGGATATAAGCTCTGGGGCCAACGTCCTGACTTTC. Translated: CSASRGRVGTGRDISSGANVLTF.

V is TRBV27 and J is TRBJ1-2; D unresolved. Deletions cut 7 bases from V and 6 bases from J, with 18 bases between. Germline CDR1 is MNHEY and CDR2 is SMNVEV (reference sequence). The CDR3 has 14 amino acids. Here the CDR3 DNA reads TGTGCCAGCAAGCCCGAGACAAGCTTACATGGCTACACCTTC. Its translation is CASKPETSLHGYTF.

The J gene is TRBJ2-3, the V gene TRBV9, with 8 positions matching TRBD2. The CDR3 spans 14 residues. The ends lost 0 bases at V and 6 bases at J; junction bases unmatched: 3. In germline, CDR1 is SGDLS, CDR2 YYNGEE. The CDR3 DNA reads TGTGCCAGCAGCGTAGTCGGGGGGGCCGATACGCAGTATTTT. Amino acid sequence: CASSVVGGADTQYF. Filled out from reference TRBV9 and TRBJ2-3, the complete variable domain reads DSGVTQTPKHLITATGQRVTLRCSPRSGDLSVYWYQQSLDQGLQFLIQYYNGEERAKGNILERFSAQQFPDLHSELNLSSLELGDSALYFCASSVVGGADTQYFGPGTRLTVL.

The chain recombines TRBV7-9 with TRBJ1-2, with TRBD1 identical over 8 bases. With 2 bases clipped from V and 6 bases from J, the junction kept 5 bases outside the gene matches. CDR3 size: 14 residues. Per the germline V gene, CDR1 is SEHNR and CDR2 is FQNEAQ (reference sequence). The CDR3 reads CASSLISGGDGYTF. CDR3 nucleotides: TGTGCCAGCAGCTTAATTTCAGGGGGCGATGGCTACACCTTC.

The chain carries TRBV29-1 and TRBJ2-3; 9 positions match TRBD2. Germline V lookup: CDR1 SQVTM, CDR2 ANQGSEA. Losses at the gene ends were 3 bases for V and 3 bases for J; bases not matched to a gene: 4. This CDR3 region has 14 residues. The CDR3 coding sequence is TGCAGCGTTGATCAGCGGGGGGCAACAGATACGCAGTATTTT. Protein sequence: CSVDQRGATDTQYF.

The chain is built from TRBV10-3 and TRBJ2-7, with 10 bases that match TRBD1. The V and J ends lost 10 bases and 2 bases, in that order; junction bases with no gene match: 2. Germline V gives CDR1 ENHRY, CDR2 SYGVKD. This CDR3 is built from 12 residues. The CDR3 nucleotides read TGTGCCAACGGACAGGGGGCCTACGAGCAGTACTTC. Protein product: CANGQGAYEQYF.

V is TRBV9 and J is TRBJ2-5; D may be TRBD1 (5 bases). The CDR3 sequence is 16 residues long. Germline V gene data show CDR1 as SGDLS and CDR2 as YYNGEE. Trimming removed 1 base at V and 2 bases at J, with 15 bases between. This chain's CDR3 is CASSVSNSAGQETQYF. The CDR3 region has the DNA TGTGCCAGCAGCGTATCGAATTCGGCAGGGCAAGAGACCCAGTACTTC.